Listed here are 15 T cell receptor beta chains from one sample, sequenced in a study of graft-versus-host responses after intestinal transplantation. Intraepithelial lymphocytes and lamina propria lymphocytes were released through processing of graft tissue. Profiled with immunoSEQ multiplex PCR; TCRdb holds only in-frame clones, not every one. The sample includes about 37,000 clones, approximately 90% of them seen just once. The source material was ileum tissue, sampled about 200 days after intestinal transplant. The receptors shown here come from a human patient who received an intestinal transplant, so some T cells may come from the graft donor.

This clone was observed a few times. The rearrangement joins TRBV28 to TRBJ2-7; the match to TRBD2 covers 12 bases. This CDR3 has 15 residues. Germline values: CDR1 MDHEN, CDR2 SYDVKM. The ends lost 6 bases at V and 2 bases at J; junction bases unmatched: 5. The CDR3 sequence is CASRLLAGGAYEQYF. In DNA, the CDR3 is TGTGCCAGCAGGCTACTAGCGGGGGGCGCCTACGAGCAGTACTTC.

The V call is TRBV5-4, the J call TRBJ2-3; 11 positions agree with TRBD2. This CDR3 is 15 amino acids long. Trimming cost V 4 bases and J 1 base; bases outside gene matches: 2. Germline CDR1 and CDR2: SGHNT and YYREEE (reference sequence). The CDR3 is CASSPGLAGTDTQYF. In DNA, the CDR3 is TGTGCCAGCAGCCCGGGACTAGCGGGCACAGATACGCAGTATTTT.

The chain uses TRBV5-4 and TRBJ1-3, with D hard to call. The CDR3 runs 14 residues. With 2 bases removed from V and 1 base from J, the gap between germline ends came to 7 bases. Germline loops: CDR1 SGHNT, CDR2 YYREEE (reference sequence). The DNA of the CDR3 is TGTGCCAGCAGCTTTGGCCCGTCTGGAAACACCATATATTTT. This translates into CASSFGPSGNTIYF.

The rearrangement uses TRBV2 and TRBJ1-1, with 10 bases aligning to TRBD1. The CDR3 consists of 16 residues. Germline trimming cut 2 bases from V and 5 bases from J; bases unmatched to any gene: 8. Germline CDR1 and CDR2: SNHLY and FYNNEI. CDR3 sequence (DNA): TGTGCCAGCAGTGAACCGACAGGGGGCCAGAAGACTGAAGCTTTCTTT. Encoded protein: CASSEPTGGQKTEAFF.

The chain recombines TRBV7-6 with TRBJ2-3; TRBD1 matches 9 bases. Germline V gene lookup returns CDR1 SGHVS and CDR2 FNYEAQ. The CDR3 has 16 amino acids. V gave up 2 bases and J gave up 1 base; unmatched junction bases: 4. CDR3 sequence reads: CASSLQGQGGTDTQYF. The DNA for the CDR3 is TGTGCCAGCAGCTTACAGGGACAGGGAGGCACAGATACGCAGTATTTT.

This chain joins TRBV11-3 and TRBJ2-5; 9 bases fit TRBD2. V trimming: 1 base; J trimming: 2 bases; junction bases outside the gene matches: 5. CDR3 length: 16 amino acids. Germline lookup yields CDR1 SGHNT and CDR2 YENEEA. CDR3 sequence: CASSLGVSGGQETQYF. The CDR3 DNA sequence: TGTGCCAGCAGCTTAGGTGTTAGCGGGGGACAAGAGACCCAGTACTTC.

This rearrangement joins TRBV7-2 to TRBJ1-2; 7 bases are a match to TRBD1. Per germline, CDR1 SGHTA and CDR2 FQGNSA. With 4 bases clipped from V and 6 bases from J, the junction kept 14 bases outside the gene matches. The CDR3 contains 16 residues. The CDR3 sequence: CASSSPAGGGPHGYTF. Here the CDR3 DNA reads TGTGCCAGCAGCTCCCCGGCGGGAGGGGGCCCGCATGGCTACACCTTC.

V gene TRBV5-1 combines with J gene TRBJ1-4, with D perhaps matching TRBD1 (5 bases). Germline values: CDR1 SGHRS, CDR2 YFSETQ. The CDR3 covers 13 residues. Trimming stripped 5 bases from V and 3 bases from J, with 8 bases between. Here the CDR3 DNA reads TGCGCCAGCAGTGACAGACCTAATGAAAAACTGTTTTTT. This translates into CASSDRPNEKLFF. Filled out from reference TRBV5-1 and TRBJ1-4, the complete variable domain reads KAGVTQTPRYLIKTRGQQVTLSCSPISGHRSVSWYQQTPGQGLQFLFEYFSETQRNKGNFPGRFSGRQFSNSRSEMNVSTLELGDSALYLCASSDRPNEKLFFGSGTQLSVL.

The chain uses TRBV29-1 and TRBJ1-2; D not certain. The V and J ends lost 2 bases and 4 bases respectively, with 14 bases between them. The CDR3 contains 14 residues. Germline CDR1 SQVTM, CDR2 ANQGSEA. In DNA form, the CDR3 reads TGCAGCGTTGAACGGGGTGCGGAAAGCTATGGCTACACCTTC. It yields the protein CSVERGAESYGYTF.

The chain recombines TRBV5-4 with TRBJ1-1; TRBD1 might be the D (5 bases). This CDR3 has 13 residues. Trimming pared 0 bases from V and 5 bases from J, leaving 8 bases between. Germline values: CDR1 SGHNT, CDR2 YYREEE (reference sequence). The CDR3 sequence: CASSLAGRTEAFF. CDR3 DNA: TGTGCCAGCAGCTTGGCGGGGCGGACTGAAGCTTTCTTT.

The rearrangement uses TRBV28 and TRBJ2-7; 7 nucleotides match TRBD1. Per germline, CDR1 MDHEN and CDR2 SYDVKM. This CDR3 contains 14 residues. Trimming at V came to 6 bases and at J to 2 bases, leaving 7 bases not matched to a gene. For the CDR3, the DNA is TGTGCCAGCAGACCGACAGGGATTACCTACGAGCAGTACTTC. Residues: CASRPTGITYEQYF.

The genes are TRBV28 and TRBJ2-7, with D tentatively TRBD1 or TRBD2 (7 bases each). Germline loops: CDR1 MDHEN, CDR2 SYDVKM. Between the trimmed V and J ends, which lost 2 bases and 4 bases, there was a span of 12 bases. The CDR3 covers 14 residues. The CDR3 DNA follows: TGTGCCAGCAGTTTAGGCCAGGGGGGGTACGAGCAGTACTTC. Protein: CASSLGQGGYEQYF.

The rearrangement joins TRBV29-1 to TRBJ1-4; a possible D gene is TRBD1 (6 bases). V lost 6 bases, J lost 5 bases, and 13 bases lay in between. Germline CDR1 is SQVTM and CDR2 is ANQGSEA. The CDR3 has 13 amino acids. CDR3 sequence: CSVGWGRNEKLFF. CDR3 coding DNA: TGCAGCGTGGGTTGGGGGCGGAATGAAAAACTGTTTTTT.

V gene TRBV5-6 combines with J gene TRBJ2-7, with D possibly matching TRBD2 (6 bases). This CDR3 has 16 residues. From germline, CDR1 is SGHDT and CDR2 YYEEEE. The V gene lost 6 bases and the J gene lost 4 bases, with 23 bases spanning the gap. The CDR3 here is CASMALVEGPLYEQYF. DNA for the CDR3: TGTGCCAGCATGGCCCTGGTGGAGGGGCCCTTGTACGAGCAGTACTTC.

The chain carries TRBV6-6 and TRBJ2-7, with unresolved D. The CDR3 runs 13 residues. CDR1 and CDR2 from the germline V gene are MNHNY and SVGAGI (reference sequence). Trimming took off 0 bases at V and 0 bases at J, with 3 bases between the two ends. The CDR3 region is CASSYSNSYEQYF. The CDR3 region has the DNA TGTGCCAGCAGTTACTCAAACTCCTACGAGCAGTACTTC.